This TCR beta chain is from a study of blood T cell repertoires in COVID-19. Using immunoSEQ multiplex PCR, the repertoire was profiled, and TCRdb retains in-frame clones only, with some absent. This table holds 150,000 to 250,000 clones, about 85% found once. The study counted Cohort 3 donors as recovered given two negative PCRs, clearance, or symptom resolution. CDR3 size: 21 residues. Germline assignment: CDR1 LGHNA and CDR2 YNFKEQ. Trimming took 2 bases from V and 8 from J; bases not matched to a gene: 26. J is TRBJ2-1 and V is TRBV4-2; 8 nucleotides align to TRBD2. The sequenced sample consisted of PBMCs or T cells enriched from blood (not recorded which). This receptor was identified in a woman under 40 who had recovered from COVID-19. As DNA, the CDR3 is TGTGCCAGCAGCCAACCTTTGGGTCGCCGGGCTCAGCGGGAGAGAGGAGATGAGCAGTTCTTC. Protein sequence: CASSQPLGRRAQRERGDEQFF.